This entry is about one T cell receptor (beta chain). Its antigen is not known. Looked up from germline, CDR1 is LNHDA and CDR2 is SQIVND (reference sequence). V lost 8 bases and J 1 base, leaving 12 bases between the germline ends. The CDR3 runs 14 residues. These data are taken from a study of siplizumab effects on memory and regulatory T cells. Sequencing was performed with immunoSEQ multiplex PCR; in TCRdb, only in-frame clones are kept and a portion is missing. The table records about 50,000 clones, more than 85% of them present only once. Study-wide results and caveats: Treg origin accounted for an average of roughly 70% of mappable alloreactive CD4+ clones with siplizumab and roughly 26% in controls. Both greater diversity than memory cells and a major contribution to the alloresponse seemed to characterize naive T cells.

The TCR originated in a human donor in good health. Sequencing used CD8+ T cells sorted from blood. The chain combines TRBV19 with TRBJ1-5; no clear D. CDR3 bases: TGTGCCAGTGGTGGGCAGATGAGCAATCAGCCCCAGCATTTT. Translated, it gives CASGGQMSNQPQHF.